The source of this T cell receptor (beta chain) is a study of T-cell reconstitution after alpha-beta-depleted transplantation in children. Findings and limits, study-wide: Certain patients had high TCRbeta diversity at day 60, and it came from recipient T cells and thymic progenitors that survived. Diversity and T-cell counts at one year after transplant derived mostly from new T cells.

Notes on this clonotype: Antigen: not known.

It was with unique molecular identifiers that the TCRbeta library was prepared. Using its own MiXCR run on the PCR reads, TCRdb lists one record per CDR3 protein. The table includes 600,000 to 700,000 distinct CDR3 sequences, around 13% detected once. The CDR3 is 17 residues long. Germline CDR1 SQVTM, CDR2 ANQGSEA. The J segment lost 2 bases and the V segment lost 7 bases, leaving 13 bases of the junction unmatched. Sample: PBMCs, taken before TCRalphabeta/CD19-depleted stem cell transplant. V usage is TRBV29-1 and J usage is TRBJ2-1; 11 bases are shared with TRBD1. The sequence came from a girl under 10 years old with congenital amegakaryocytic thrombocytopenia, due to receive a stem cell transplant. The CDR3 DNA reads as TGCAGCGGACTGGGACAGGGGGTAGCGGCCACCTACAATGAGCAGTTCTTC. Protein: CSGLGQGVAATYNEQFF.